A selection of T cell receptor beta chains follows, all from one sample in a study of cytomegalovirus exposure and HLA in healthy donors. Method: immunoSEQ multiplex PCR; TCRdb's copy keeps in-frame clones and lacks some. This table has approximately 110,000 clones, over 70% appearing once. Sequenced: PBMCs. These receptors originate from a woman aged 40 to 55 in good health and CMV-seronegative. Both conserved end residues are part of each CDR3. A D gene is named only where the DNA matches it firmly. The size field is filled for only some rows; it gives once, few, many or a size class.

CDR3 protein: CASSLTGADTEAFF
CDR3 DNA: TGTGCCAGCAGTCTGACAGGGGCGGACACTGAAGCTTTCTTT
J gene: TRBJ1-1
D gene: TRBD1
clone size: NA
V gene: TRBV6-5

CDR3 protein: CASTQGTSGNSFEQFF
CDR3 DNA: TGTGCCAGCACCCAAGGAACTAGCGGGAATAGTTTTGAGCAGTTCTTC
J gene: TRBJ2-1
D gene: TRBD2
clone size: NA
V gene: TRBV9

CDR3 protein: CASSYRTEKNTEAFF
CDR3 DNA: TGTGCCAGTTCTTATAGGACAGAAAAGAACACTGAAGCTTTCTTT
J gene: TRBJ1-1
D gene: NA
clone size: once
V gene: TRBV10-3

CDR3 protein: CASSLVPGVNNYGYTF
CDR3 DNA: TGTGCCAGCAGCTTAGTTCCCGGGGTTAACAACTATGGCTACACCTTC
J gene: TRBJ1-2
D gene: NA
clone size: NA
V gene: TRBV7-2

CDR3 protein: CASSAWTGALSGANVLTF
CDR3 DNA: TGTGCCAGTAGTGCCTGGACAGGTGCCCTCTCTGGGGCCAACGTCCTGACTTTC
J gene: TRBJ2-6
D gene: TRBD1
clone size: NA
V gene: TRBV19

CDR3 protein: CASSHGAGAHNSNQPQHF
CDR3 DNA: TGTGCCAGCAGCCACGGAGCGGGGGCCCACAATAGCAATCAGCCCCAGCATTTT
J gene: TRBJ1-5
D gene: NA
clone size: NA
V gene: TRBV7-2

CDR3 protein: CASSLSHTQYF
CDR3 DNA: TGTGCCAGCAGCCTTAGCCATACCCAGTACTTC
J gene: TRBJ2-5
D gene: NA
clone size: NA
V gene: TRBV7-6

CDR3 protein: CASSPSSGGAYEQYF
CDR3 DNA: TGTGCCAGCAGCCCATCTAGCGGGGGGGCGTACGAGCAGTACTTC
J gene: TRBJ2-7
D gene: TRBD2
clone size: NA
V gene: TRBV7-2

CDR3 protein: CASSLTREGSGTGELFF
CDR3 DNA: TGTGCCAGCAGCTTAACGAGGGAGGGATCGGGCACCGGGGAGCTGTTTTTT
J gene: TRBJ2-2
D gene: TRBD2
clone size: NA
V gene: TRBV7-3

CDR3 protein: CATKTSGSSYNEQFF
CDR3 DNA: TGTGCCACCAAGACTAGCGGGAGCTCCTACAATGAGCAGTTCTTC
J gene: TRBJ2-1
D gene: TRBD2
clone size: NA
V gene: TRBV19

CDR3 protein: CASSLIPTAPTEAFF
CDR3 DNA: TGTGCCAGCTCACTCATTCCGACAGCGCCAACTGAAGCTTTCTTT
J gene: TRBJ1-1
D gene: NA
clone size: NA
V gene: TRBV18

CDR3 protein: CAISLSSGGYYEQYF
CDR3 DNA: TGTGCCATCAGTCTCTCTAGCGGGGGGTACTACGAGCAGTACTTC
J gene: TRBJ2-7
D gene: TRBD2
clone size: few
V gene: TRBV10-3

CDR3 protein: CASSEQGYTDTQYF
CDR3 DNA: TGTGCCAGCAGTGAGCAGGGGTACACAGATACGCAGTATTTT
J gene: TRBJ2-3
D gene: NA
clone size: NA
V gene: TRBV6-5

CDR3 protein: CASSVAGGGNTDTQYF
CDR3 DNA: TGTGCCAGCAGCGTTGCGGGCGGGGGGAACACAGATACGCAGTATTTT
J gene: TRBJ2-3
D gene: TRBD2
clone size: NA
V gene: TRBV7-3

CDR3 protein: CASSPGTAPGEQFF
CDR3 DNA: TGTGCCAGTAGCCCCGGGACAGCACCTGGGGAGCAGTTCTTC
J gene: TRBJ2-1
D gene: TRBD1
clone size: NA
V gene: TRBV19

CDR3 protein: CASTKTGGSYEQYF
CDR3 DNA: TGTGCCAGCACTAAGACAGGTGGCTCCTACGAGCAGTACTTC
J gene: TRBJ2-7
D gene: NA
clone size: few
V gene: TRBV6-1

CDR3 protein: CASTRGLGQGNGYTF
CDR3 DNA: TGTGCCAGCACTCGTGGTCTGGGACAGGGGAATGGCTACACCTTC
J gene: TRBJ1-2
D gene: TRBD1
clone size: few
V gene: TRBV11-2

CDR3 protein: CASSGISGGAETQYF
CDR3 DNA: TGTGCCAGCAGTGGCATTAGCGGAGGGGCAGAGACCCAGTACTTC
J gene: TRBJ2-5
D gene: NA
clone size: NA
V gene: TRBV2

CDR3 protein: CSGTGGWGDTQYF
CDR3 DNA: TGCAGCGGGACAGGGGGCTGGGGAGATACGCAGTATTTT
J gene: TRBJ2-3
D gene: TRBD1
clone size: NA
V gene: TRBV29-1

CDR3 protein: CASSQALAGTYEQYF
CDR3 DNA: TGTGCCAGCAGCCAAGCACTAGCGGGGACCTACGAGCAGTACTTC
J gene: TRBJ2-7
D gene: TRBD2
clone size: NA
V gene: TRBV4-2

CDR3 protein: CSGGDRGREKLFF
CDR3 DNA: TGCAGCGGTGGGGACAGGGGACGTGAAAAACTGTTTTTT
J gene: TRBJ1-4
D gene: TRBD1
clone size: NA
V gene: TRBV29-1

CDR3 protein: CASSRQGVRNEQFF
CDR3 DNA: TGTGCCAGCAGTCGACAGGGGGTTAGGAATGAGCAGTTCTTC
J gene: TRBJ2-1
D gene: TRBD1
clone size: NA
V gene: TRBV28

CDR3 protein: CASSQDIPEGQGGNTIYF
CDR3 DNA: TGCGCCAGCAGCCAAGATATTCCCGAGGGACAGGGGGGAAACACCATATATTTT
J gene: TRBJ1-3
D gene: TRBD1
clone size: NA
V gene: TRBV4-3

CDR3 protein: CASGFSAGNSNQPQHF
CDR3 DNA: TGTGCTAGTGGTTTTTCAGCCGGGAATAGCAATCAGCCCCAGCATTTT
J gene: TRBJ1-5
D gene: NA
clone size: NA
V gene: TRBV12-5

CDR3 protein: CASSWTDLYEQYF
CDR3 DNA: TGTGCCAGCAGTTGGACAGATCTCTACGAGCAGTACTTC
J gene: TRBJ2-7
D gene: NA
clone size: NA
V gene: TRBV28

CDR3 protein: CASASGRLSGANVLTF
CDR3 DNA: TGTGCCAGCGCTAGCGGCCGCCTCTCTGGGGCCAACGTCCTGACTTTC
J gene: TRBJ2-6
D gene: TRBD2
clone size: few
V gene: TRBV27

CDR3 protein: CASSQGLGQYHQPQHF
CDR3 DNA: TGCGCCAGCAGCCAAGGTTTGGGACAGTACCATCAGCCCCAGCATTTT
J gene: TRBJ1-5
D gene: TRBD1
clone size: NA
V gene: TRBV4-3

CDR3 protein: CASSQDLTGGGEKLFF
CDR3 DNA: TGCGCCAGCAGCCAAGATTTGACAGGGGGCGGGGAAAAACTGTTTTTT
J gene: TRBJ1-4
D gene: TRBD1
clone size: NA
V gene: TRBV4-1

CDR3 protein: CASSLGHPPLNYGYTF
CDR3 DNA: TGCGCCAGCAGCCTGGGACATCCTCCTCTTAACTATGGCTACACCTTC
J gene: TRBJ1-2
D gene: NA
clone size: NA
V gene: TRBV5-1

CDR3 protein: CASSEARNRGRDTEAFF
CDR3 DNA: TGTGCCAGCAGTGAAGCGCGGAATAGAGGGAGGGACACTGAAGCTTTCTTT
J gene: TRBJ1-1
D gene: NA
clone size: NA
V gene: TRBV6-1

CDR3 protein: CASSLFYRGQELFF
CDR3 DNA: TGTGCCAGCAGCTTATTTTACAGGGGGCAGGAGCTGTTTTTT
J gene: TRBJ2-2
D gene: TRBD1
clone size: once
V gene: TRBV11-2

CDR3 protein: CASSGDFYEQYF
CDR3 DNA: TGTGCCAGCAGCGGGGACTTCTACGAGCAGTACTTC
J gene: TRBJ2-7
D gene: NA
clone size: NA
V gene: TRBV11-2

CDR3 protein: CASSPQEAGETQYF
CDR3 DNA: TGTGCCAGCAGCCCCCAGGAGGCGGGGGAGACCCAGTACTTC
J gene: TRBJ2-5
D gene: NA
clone size: once
V gene: TRBV11-2

CDR3 protein: CASSYTPGQVNTEAFF
CDR3 DNA: TGTGCCAGCAGCTATACCCCGGGACAGGTGAACACTGAAGCTTTCTTT
J gene: TRBJ1-1
D gene: TRBD1
clone size: NA
V gene: TRBV7-8

CDR3 protein: CASSLLQGATYAFF
CDR3 DNA: TGCGCCAGCAGCTTGTTACAGGGCGCAACATATGCTTTCTTT
J gene: TRBJ1-1
D gene: NA
clone size: few
V gene: TRBV5-1

CDR3 protein: CASSYSAGSNQPQHF
CDR3 DNA: TGTGCCAGCAGTTACTCAGCAGGATCCAATCAGCCCCAGCATTTT
J gene: TRBJ1-5
D gene: NA
clone size: few
V gene: TRBV6-6

CDR3 protein: CASSREADSSYEQYF
CDR3 DNA: TGTGCCAGCAGCCGAGAGGCGGATAGCTCCTACGAGCAGTACTTC
J gene: TRBJ2-7
D gene: NA
clone size: NA
V gene: TRBV7-6

CDR3 protein: CASSLGGGDTEAFF
CDR3 DNA: TGTGCCAGCAGTCTGGGCGGGGGGGACACTGAAGCTTTCTTT
J gene: TRBJ1-1
D gene: NA
clone size: NA
V gene: TRBV7-3

CDR3 protein: CASSQEGQGGTQYF
CDR3 DNA: TGCGCCAGCAGCCAAGAAGGACAGGGGGGGACCCAGTACTTC
J gene: TRBJ2-5
D gene: TRBD1
clone size: once
V gene: TRBV4-3

CDR3 protein: CASSWAGGGNTEAFF
CDR3 DNA: TGTGCCAGCAGCTGGGCTGGGGGCGGAAACACTGAAGCTTTCTTT
J gene: TRBJ1-1
D gene: NA
clone size: few
V gene: TRBV7-2

CDR3 protein: CASSPTGQGKETQYF
CDR3 DNA: TGTGCTAGCAGCCCTACCGGACAGGGAAAAGAGACCCAGTACTTC
J gene: TRBJ2-5
D gene: TRBD1
clone size: few
V gene: TRBV7-7

CDR3 protein: CASSLDSFTDTQYF
CDR3 DNA: TGTGCCAGCAGCCTGGACAGCTTCACAGATACGCAGTATTTT
J gene: TRBJ2-3
D gene: NA
clone size: NA
V gene: TRBV5-6

CDR3 protein: CASGGGRLGDTQYF
CDR3 DNA: TGTGCCAGCGGGGGGGGGAGACTTGGGGATACGCAGTATTTT
J gene: TRBJ2-3
D gene: TRBD2
clone size: NA
V gene: TRBV11-2

CDR3 protein: CSVATGAGANVLTF
CDR3 DNA: TGCAGCGTAGCGACAGGGGCTGGGGCCAACGTCCTGACTTTC
J gene: TRBJ2-6
D gene: TRBD1
clone size: once
V gene: TRBV29-1

CDR3 protein: CASSVEPGGYNEQFF
CDR3 DNA: TGTGCCAGCAGCGTAGAGCCGGGAGGATACAATGAGCAGTTCTTC
J gene: TRBJ2-1
D gene: TRBD2
clone size: NA
V gene: TRBV9

CDR3 protein: CASSSRPGQGATGELFF
CDR3 DNA: TGTGCCAGCAGTTCCCGGCCGGGACAGGGGGCGACCGGGGAGCTGTTTTTT
J gene: TRBJ2-2
D gene: TRBD1
clone size: few
V gene: TRBV11-2

CDR3 protein: CASSPTGEGKNIQYF
CDR3 DNA: TGTGCCAGCAGCCCGACAGGGGAAGGCAAAAACATTCAGTACTTC
J gene: TRBJ2-4
D gene: TRBD1
clone size: NA
V gene: TRBV28

CDR3 protein: CATSRDGTAAYEQYF
CDR3 DNA: TGTGCCACCAGCAGAGATGGGACAGCAGCCTACGAGCAGTACTTC
J gene: TRBJ2-7
D gene: TRBD1
clone size: NA
V gene: TRBV15

CDR3 protein: CASSLVGLASSKNIQYF
CDR3 DNA: TGTGCCAGCAGCTTAGTAGGGCTAGCCTCTTCCAAAAACATTCAGTACTTC
J gene: TRBJ2-4
D gene: NA
clone size: NA
V gene: TRBV7-8

CDR3 protein: CASSDYRDTDRYTQYF
CDR3 DNA: TGTGCCAGCAGTGATTACCGGGACACGGACAGATATACGCAGTATTTT
J gene: TRBJ2-3
D gene: NA
clone size: NA
V gene: TRBV2

CDR3 protein: CASSPGLSRAYVYTF
CDR3 DNA: TGCGCCAGCAGCCCTGGACTCTCGAGGGCCTATGTCTACACCTTC
J gene: TRBJ1-2
D gene: NA
clone size: NA
V gene: TRBV5-1

CDR3 protein: CAISVTGMNTEAFF
CDR3 DNA: TGTGCCATCAGTGTCACAGGGATGAACACTGAAGCTTTCTTT
J gene: TRBJ1-1
D gene: NA
clone size: NA
V gene: TRBV10-3

CDR3 protein: CASRPWTGNNQPQHF
CDR3 DNA: TGTGCCAGCCGACCTTGGACAGGAAACAATCAGCCCCAGCATTTT
J gene: TRBJ1-5
D gene: TRBD1
clone size: once
V gene: TRBV28

CDR3 protein: CSADSADTQYF
CDR3 DNA: TGCAGCGCGGATAGCGCCGATACGCAGTATTTT
J gene: TRBJ2-3
D gene: NA
clone size: few
V gene: TRBV29-1

CDR3 protein: CASSPIRDRKQFF
CDR3 DNA: TGTGCCAGCAGTCCCATCCGGGACAGAAAGCAGTTCTTC
J gene: TRBJ2-1
D gene: TRBD1
clone size: many
V gene: TRBV11-2